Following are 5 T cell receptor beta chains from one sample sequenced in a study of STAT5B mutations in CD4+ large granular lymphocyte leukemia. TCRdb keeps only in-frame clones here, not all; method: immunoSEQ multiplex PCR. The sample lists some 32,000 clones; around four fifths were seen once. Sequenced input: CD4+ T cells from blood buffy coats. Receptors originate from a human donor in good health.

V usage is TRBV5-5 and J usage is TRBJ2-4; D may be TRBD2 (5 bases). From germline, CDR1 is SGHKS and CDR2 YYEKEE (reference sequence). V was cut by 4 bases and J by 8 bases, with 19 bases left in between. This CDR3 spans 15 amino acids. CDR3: CASSPAGALEDIQYF. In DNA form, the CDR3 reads TGTGCCAGCAGCCCGGCAGGTGCCTTGGAGGACATTCAGTACTTC.

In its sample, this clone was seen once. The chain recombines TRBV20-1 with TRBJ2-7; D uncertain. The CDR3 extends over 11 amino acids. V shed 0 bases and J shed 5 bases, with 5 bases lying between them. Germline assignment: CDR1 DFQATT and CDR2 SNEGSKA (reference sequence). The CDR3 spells CSAREMDEQYF. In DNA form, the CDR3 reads TGCAGTGCTAGAGAGATGGACGAGCAGTACTTC.

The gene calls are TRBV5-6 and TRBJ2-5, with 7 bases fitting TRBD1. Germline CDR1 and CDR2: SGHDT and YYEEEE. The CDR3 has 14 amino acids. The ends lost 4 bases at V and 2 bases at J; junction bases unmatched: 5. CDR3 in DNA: TGTGCCAGCAGCCCACAGGGGTATCAAGAGACCCAGTACTTC. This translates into CASSPQGYQETQYF.

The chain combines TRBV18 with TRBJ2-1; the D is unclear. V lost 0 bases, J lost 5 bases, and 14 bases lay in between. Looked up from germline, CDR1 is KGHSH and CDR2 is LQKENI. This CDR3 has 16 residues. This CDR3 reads CASSPPAQNLDNEQFF. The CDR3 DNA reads TGTGCCAGCTCACCACCCGCCCAGAACCTGGACAATGAGCAGTTCTTC.

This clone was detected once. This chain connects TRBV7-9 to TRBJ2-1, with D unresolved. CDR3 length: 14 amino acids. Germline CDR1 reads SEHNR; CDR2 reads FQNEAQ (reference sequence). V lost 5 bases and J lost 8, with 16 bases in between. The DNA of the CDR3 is TGTGCCAGCAGCCCGTCGGGTGCCTCGGATGAGCAGTTCTTC. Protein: CASSPSGASDEQFF.